There are many counts of the clone carrying this T cell receptor beta chain. The data originate from a study of early T cells in non-severe SARS-CoV-2 infection. Unique molecular identifiers were affixed to single, distinct cDNA molecules. TCRdb processed the 5' RACE reads anew with MiXCR; each CDR3 protein has one entry. The table records 100,000 to 130,000 distinct CDR3 sequences, 11% of them present only once. Germline CDR1 SGHRS, CDR2 YFSETQ. The V segment lost 7 bases and the J segment 0 bases; nucleotides outside the gene matches: 6. The CDR3 extends over 14 amino acids. What was sequenced was whole blood. The receptor was isolated from an adult who was a healthcare worker with PCR-confirmed SARS-CoV-2 infection or an uninfected control (not recorded which). The gene calls are TRBV5-1 and TRBJ2-7, with TRBD2 matching 8 bases. CDR3 nucleotides: TGCGCCAGCGCGTTCGGGGGGGCCTCCTACGAGCAGTACTTC. Translating it yields CASAFGGASYEQYF.